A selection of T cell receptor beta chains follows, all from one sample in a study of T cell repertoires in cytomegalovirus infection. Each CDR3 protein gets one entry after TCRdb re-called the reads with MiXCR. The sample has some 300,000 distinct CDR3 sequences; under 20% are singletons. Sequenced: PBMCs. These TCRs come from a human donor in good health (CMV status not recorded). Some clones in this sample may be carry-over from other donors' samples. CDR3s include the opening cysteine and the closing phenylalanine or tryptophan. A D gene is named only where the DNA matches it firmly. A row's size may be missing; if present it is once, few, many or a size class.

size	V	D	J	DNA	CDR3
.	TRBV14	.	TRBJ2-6	TGTGCCAGCAGACTTACTGGGGCCAACGTCCTGACTTTC	CASRLTGANVLTF
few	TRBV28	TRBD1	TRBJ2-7	TGTGCCAGCAGTTTATTGGGACAGGGACCGCTCGAGCAGTACTTC	CASSLLGQGPLEQYF
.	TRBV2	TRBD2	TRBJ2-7	TGTGCCAGCACCACCAGGGGACTAGCGGACTCCTACGAGCAGTACTTC	CASTTRGLADSYEQYF
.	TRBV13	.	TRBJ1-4	TGTGCCAGCAGCTTGCTAGGCGACACGTTTGGAAAACTGTTTTTT	CASSLLGDTFGKLFF
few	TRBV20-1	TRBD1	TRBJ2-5	TGCAGTGCTAGTGGGGACAGCATTCAAGAGACCCAGTACTTC	CSASGDSIQETQYF
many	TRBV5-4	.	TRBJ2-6	TGTGCCAGCAGCTTGGAATGGGATTCTGGGGCCAACGTCCTGACTTTC	CASSLEWDSGANVLTF
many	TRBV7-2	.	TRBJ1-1	TGTGCCAGCAGCTTAGAAGTGGCTACTGAAGCTTTCTTT	CASSLEVATEAFF
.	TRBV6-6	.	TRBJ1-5	TGTGCCAGCAGTTACTCGACTGGTTTGCAGGAACATCAGCCCCAGCATTTT	CASSYSTGLQEHQPQHF
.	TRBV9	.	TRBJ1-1	TGTGCCAGCAGCACGAGACAGGAGACGAACACTGAAGCTTTCTTT	CASSTRQETNTEAFF
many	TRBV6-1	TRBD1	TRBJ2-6	TGTGCCAGCAGTGAAGTAGGGACAGGGATCGGCTCTGGGGCCAACGTCCTGACTTTC	CASSEVGTGIGSGANVLTF
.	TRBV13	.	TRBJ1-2	TGTGCCAGCAGCTGGTGGACAGATCGCTACACCTTC	CASSWWTDRYTF
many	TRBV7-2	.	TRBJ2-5	TGTGCCAGCAGCCCCCGGGCCTCGAACCAAGAGACCCAGTACTTC	CASSPRASNQETQYF
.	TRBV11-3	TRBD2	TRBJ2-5	TGTGCCAGCAGCCCCCACGCGGGAGGGGAGACCCAGTACTTC	CASSPHAGGETQYF
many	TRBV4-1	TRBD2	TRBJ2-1	TGCGCCAGCAGCCAAGATCGAACTAGCGGGGGCTCCTACAATGAGCAGTTCTTC	CASSQDRTSGGSYNEQFF
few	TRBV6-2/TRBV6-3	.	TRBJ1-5	TGTGCCAGCAGTCGTCCCGTGGAGGGCAATCGCAATCAGCCCCAGCATTTT	CASSRPVEGNRNQPQHF
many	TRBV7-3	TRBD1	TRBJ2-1	TGTGCCAGCAGCCCCACAGGGGGCGCAAACCGCAATGAGCAGTTCTTC	CASSPTGGANRNEQFF
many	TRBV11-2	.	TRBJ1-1	TGTGCCAGCAGCTTGAGGATGGGTGGGGACACTGAAGCTTTCTTT	CASSLRMGGDTEAFF
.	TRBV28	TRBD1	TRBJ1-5	TGTGCCAGCAGTTTACCGGGGACAGGGGGCCATCAGCCCCAGCATTTT	CASSLPGTGGHQPQHF
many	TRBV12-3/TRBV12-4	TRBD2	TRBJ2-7	TGTGCCAGCAGTTTAACGGGGGGCTCCTACGAGCAGTACTTC	CASSLTGGSYEQYF
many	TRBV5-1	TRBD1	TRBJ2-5	TGCGCCAGCAGCTTGGGACAGGGGGCCCACCAAGAGACCCAGTACTTC	CASSLGQGAHQETQYF
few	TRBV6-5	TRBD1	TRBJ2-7	TGTGCCAGCAGTTCCCCGACCCAAACAGGGGACGAGCAGTACTTC	CASSSPTQTGDEQYF
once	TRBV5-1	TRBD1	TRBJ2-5	TGCGCCAGCAGCTTAAATAACAGGGGGCGAGGAGAGACCCAGTACTTC	CASSLNNRGRGETQYF
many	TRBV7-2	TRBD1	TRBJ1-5	TGTGCCAGCAGCTCTCCGGGACAGGGCAATCAGCCCCAGCATTTT	CASSSPGQGNQPQHF
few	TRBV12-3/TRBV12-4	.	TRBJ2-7	TGTGCCAGCAGTTGGCGGGACTCCTACGAGCAGTACTTC	CASSWRDSYEQYF
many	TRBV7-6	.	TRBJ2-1	TGTGCCAGCAGCTTAGAGGCGGAGGCAGCCAATGAGCAGTTCTTC	CASSLEAEAANEQFF
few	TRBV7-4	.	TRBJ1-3	TGTGCCAGCAGTATTCTTTCGAAACAGGGTTTCGCTGGGGGCTCTGGAAACACCATATATTTT	CASSILSKQGFAGGSGNTIYF
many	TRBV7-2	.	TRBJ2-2	TGTGCCAGCAGCTTCCAGCGGCATAACACCGGGGAGCTGTTTTTT	CASSFQRHNTGELFF
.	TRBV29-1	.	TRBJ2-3	TGCAGCGGGCGCGCTTCTAGCACAGATACGCAGTATTTT	CSGRASSTDTQYF